This TCR beta chain was sequenced for a study of shared clonotypes between healthy human individuals. Regarding this clone: Additional DNA sequences in this sample encode the identical CDR3.

In replicate PCRs of sorted subsets, around 0.2 ug DNA, approximately 32,000 T cell genomes, was used. Generated by immunoSEQ multiplex PCR, the TCRdb table keeps only in-frame clones and is missing some. The sample carries 2,100,000 or so clones, around 95% recorded once. The CDR3 sequence is 16 residues long. Germline trimming cut 3 bases from V and 5 bases from J; bases unmatched to any gene: 5. The germline V gene encodes CDR1 SGHRS and CDR2 YFSETQ. The sample taken for sequencing was naive CD4+ T cells sorted from blood. Indicated subset: CD45RA+ positively selected. This sequence was found in a man younger than 35 in good health. This chain connects TRBV5-1 to TRBJ2-5; 15 nucleotides agree with TRBD2. CDR3 nucleotides: TGCGCCAGCAGCTCCGGACTAGCGGGAGGGCAGGAGACCCAGTACTTC. Its translation: CASSSGLAGGQETQYF.